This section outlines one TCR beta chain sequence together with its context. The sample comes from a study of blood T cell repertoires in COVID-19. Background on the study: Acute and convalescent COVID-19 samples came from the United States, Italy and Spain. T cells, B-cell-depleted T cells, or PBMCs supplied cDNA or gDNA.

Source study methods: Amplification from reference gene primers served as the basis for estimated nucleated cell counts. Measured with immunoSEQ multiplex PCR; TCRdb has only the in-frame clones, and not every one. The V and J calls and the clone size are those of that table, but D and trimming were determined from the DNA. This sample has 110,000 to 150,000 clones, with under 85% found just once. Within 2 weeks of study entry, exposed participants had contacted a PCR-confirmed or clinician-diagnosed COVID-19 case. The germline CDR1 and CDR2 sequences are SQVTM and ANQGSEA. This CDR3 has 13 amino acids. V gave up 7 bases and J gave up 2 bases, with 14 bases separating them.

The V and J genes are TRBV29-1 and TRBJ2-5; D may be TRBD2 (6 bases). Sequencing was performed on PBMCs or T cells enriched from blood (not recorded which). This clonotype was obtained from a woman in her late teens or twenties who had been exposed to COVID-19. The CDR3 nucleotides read TGCAGCGCCCTGGGACTGCTTCAAGAGACCCAGTACTTC. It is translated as CSALGLLQETQYF.